The present T cell receptor beta chain was sequenced within a study of human T cells and chemical hapten exposure. Study-level background: Sensitization involved placing 2% DPC onto a 2 cm by 2 cm region of upper inner arm skin.

As to time point: pre-sensitization, week 0. Described treatment: therapeutic diphenylcyclopropenone sensitization with weekly scalp DPC. Study-wide findings and caveats: The immune response of these alopecia patients might not match healthy individuals'.

In the case of this clonotype: What it binds is not known.

From the RACE reads, TCRdb called clonotypes with MiXCR, one entry per CDR3 protein. The sample lists about 42,000 distinct CDR3 sequences; about an eighth were seen once. This CDR3 is 15 amino acids long. The germline V gene encodes CDR1 SGHVS and CDR2 FQNEAQ. The V and J ends lost 0 bases and 1 base respectively, with 7 bases between them. The TCR comes from a woman between 25 and 40 years old with alopecia areata. Some clones in this sample may be carry-over from other donors' samples. This specimen was whole blood, taken in connection with sensitization to the hapten diphenylcyclopropenone (DPC). This rearrangement joins TRBV7-8 to TRBJ1-3, with a tentative D call TRBD1 (5 bases). This chain's CDR3 is CASSLATASGNTIYF. CDR3 DNA sequence: TGTGCCAGCAGCTTAGCGACAGCTTCTGGAAACACCATATATTTT.